The 21 T cell receptor beta chains presented below share a single source sample, sequenced in a study of T-cell reconstitution after alpha-beta-depleted transplantation in children. TCRbeta library preparation incorporated unique molecular identifiers. TCRdb recomputed calls from the PCR reads with MiXCR, one row per CDR3 protein. The data contain 450,000 to 600,000 distinct CDR3 sequences, roughly a tenth of them singletons. The starting material was PBMCs, obtained before TCRalphabeta/CD19-depleted stem cell transplant. The receptors derive from a child under 10 years old with inherited bone marrow failure, due to receive a stem cell transplant.

Points on this clonotype: A much larger clone differs from this one at a single base, so this may be a read error. The rearrangement joins TRBV6-2 or TRBV6-3 to TRBJ1-2; D not certain. In germline, CDR1 is MNHEY, CDR2 SVGEGT. V lost 0 bases and J lost 1, with 18 bases in between. The CDR3 runs to 18 residues. CDR3 loop: CASSYSATVVTINYGYTF. Here the CDR3 DNA reads TGTGCCAGCAGTTACTCGGCAACCGTCGTCACTATTAACTATGGCTACACCTTC.

V usage is TRBV24-1 and J usage is TRBJ1-1; 7 bases are a match to TRBD1. CDR3 length: 16 amino acids. V dropped 6 bases and J dropped 3; count of bases not matched to a gene: 12. Germline V lookup: CDR1 KGHDR, CDR2 SFDVKD. This CDR3 reads CATSSPKGQRDTEAFF. The CDR3 nucleotides are TGTGCCACCAGTTCACCGAAGGGACAGCGGGACACTGAAGCTTTCTTT.

J is TRBJ2-4 and V is TRBV15; D is possibly TRBD1 (5 bases). Per the germline V gene, CDR1 is LNHNV and CDR2 is YYDKDF (reference sequence). Trimming removed 8 bases from V and 4 bases from J, with 21 bases in between. The CDR3 length is 16 residues. CDR3 sequence: CATAAYQLTGKNIQYF. In DNA, the CDR3 is TGTGCCACCGCCGCTTATCAGCTTACAGGAAAAAACATTCAGTACTTC.

A few counts support this clonotype. The V and J genes are TRBV20-1 and TRBJ2-7, with D perhaps matching TRBD2 (6 bases). Germline-derived CDR1 and CDR2 are DFQATT and SNEGSKA (reference sequence). The ends were cut back, 4 bases at V and 2 bases at J, with 18 bases in the middle. This CDR3 region has 15 residues. The CDR3 protein is CSAKFRLSGAYEQYF. CDR3 sequence (DNA): TGCAGTGCTAAATTCCGATTGTCGGGGGCCTACGAGCAGTACTTC.

V is TRBV9 and J is TRBJ2-6, with 7 positions matching TRBD1. Germline CDR1 reads SGDLS; CDR2 reads YYNGEE. The CDR3 contains 18 residues. V dropped 3 bases and J dropped 0; count of bases not matched to a gene: 9. The CDR3, as DNA: TGTGCCAGCAGCGGCAGGGGGTCCGCACTCTCTGGGGCCAACGTCCTGACTTTC. Protein sequence: CASSGRGSALSGANVLTF.

This clonotype was counted ten times or more. The chain is built from TRBV4-1 and TRBJ1-5; 7 nucleotides match TRBD1. V gave up 1 base and J gave up 2 bases; unmatched junction bases: 8. Germline V gene lookup returns CDR1 MGHRA and CDR2 YSYEKL. CDR3 length: 17 amino acids. CDR3 amino acids: CASSQGYRGKGNQPQHF. CDR3 nucleotide sequence: TGCGCCAGCAGCCAAGGGTACAGGGGCAAGGGCAATCAGCCCCAGCATTTT.

At least ten counts were recorded for this clonotype. The chain has TRBV7-9 and TRBJ2-7, with a weak D call TRBD2 (6 bases). The germline V and J ends were trimmed by 2 bases and 0 bases, with 14 bases remaining between them. Germline assignment: CDR1 SEHNR and CDR2 FQNEAQ (reference sequence). The CDR3 is made up of 16 amino acids. The CDR3 spells CASSLSPRGSSYEQYF. The CDR3 nucleotides are TGTGCCAGCAGCTTAAGTCCTCGGGGGAGCTCCTACGAGCAGTACTTC.

This clonotype was counted at least ten times. The chain uses TRBV7-7 and TRBJ2-1; 14 positions match TRBD2. Germline V gene data show CDR1 as SSHAT and CDR2 as FNYEAQ (reference sequence). V lost 5 bases to trimming and J lost 9 bases; unmatched junction nucleotides: 6. The length of the CDR3 is 15 residues. Written as DNA, the CDR3 is TGTGCCAGCAGCCGGGGACTAGCGGGAGTTGGTGAGCAGTTCTTC. As protein: CASSRGLAGVGEQFF. The full variable domain, completed using reference TRBV7-7 and TRBJ2-1, is GAGVSQSPRYKVTKRGQDVTLRCDPISSHATLYWYQQALGQGPEFLTYFNYEAQPDKSGLPSDRFSAERPEGSISTLTIQRTEQRDSAMYRCASSRGLAGVGEQFFGPGTRLTVL.

This clonotype was picked up many times. The chain links TRBV29-1 to TRBJ2-1; 14 bases line up with TRBD2. The junction had 3 bases not matched to a gene; V was cut back by 7 bases and J by 7 bases. The CDR3 is 13 amino acids. Germline V lookup: CDR1 SQVTM, CDR2 ANQGSEA. DNA of the CDR3: TGCAGCGACGGGACTAGCGGGAGAAATGAGCAGTTCTTC. It yields the protein CSDGTSGRNEQFF.

This clonotype was observed at least ten times. V is TRBV12-3 or TRBV12-4 and J is TRBJ1-3; D not certain. The CDR3 runs 14 residues. The V end lost 7 bases, the J end lost 0 bases, and 10 bases lay between the germline ends. CDR3 loop: CASKVRDSGNTIYF. In nucleotides, the CDR3 is TGTGCCAGCAAGGTCCGGGACTCTGGAAACACCATATATTTT.

This chain joins TRBV20-1 and TRBJ1-5; tentatively, D is TRBD1 (6 bases). The CDR3 sequence is 17 residues long. In germline, CDR1 is DFQATT, CDR2 SNEGSKA (reference sequence). The V and J ends lost 0 bases and 1 base respectively, with 16 bases between them. Here the CDR3 DNA reads TGCAGTGCTAGAGATGCCCATAGGCAGGGGAGCAATCAGCCCCAGCATTTT. Translation gives CSARDAHRQGSNQPQHF.

This clonotype was observed many times. The chain has TRBV29-1 and TRBJ2-7; tentative D call: TRBD1 (6 bases). With 0 bases removed from V and 4 bases from J, the gap between germline ends came to 13 bases. The CDR3 consists of 14 residues. Germline CDR1 reads SQVTM; CDR2 reads ANQGSEA. The CDR3 coding sequence is TGCAGCGTTGAAGAAGTCAGGGGCATGTACGAGCAGTACTTC. Translation: CSVEEVRGMYEQYF.

The CDR3 reads CASSFPHWREGGNEQFF. In nucleotides, the CDR3 is TGTGCCAGCAGTTTCCCCCACTGGCGGGAGGGCGGCAATGAGCAGTTCTTC. V is TRBV2 and J is TRBJ2-1; 9 bases agree with TRBD2. The CDR3 runs 17 residues. Germline V lookup: CDR1 SNHLY, CDR2 FYNNEI. J was trimmed by 6 bases and V by 5 bases; bases with no gene match: 14.

This clonotype was counted ten times or more. This rearrangement joins TRBV5-1 to TRBJ2-3; 9 positions match TRBD2. Germline V gene lookup returns CDR1 SGHRS and CDR2 YFSETQ. The CDR3 is 17 residues long. With 1 base clipped from V and 1 base from J, the junction kept 7 bases outside the gene matches. In DNA form, the CDR3 reads TGCGCCAGCAGCTTGTCGATTAGCGGGAGTGGCACAGATACGCAGTATTTT. Translated, it gives CASSLSISGSGTDTQYF.

This clonotype was detected only once. Since a much larger clone is just one base distant, this may be a read error. The chain links TRBV27 to TRBJ2-3; TRBD1 aligns across 11 bases. V trimming: 5 bases; J trimming: 7 bases; junction bases outside the gene matches: 11. Per germline, CDR1 MNHEY and CDR2 SMNVEV (reference sequence). The length of the CDR3 is 16 residues. The CDR3 is CASSPRTGGWTNTQYF. The DNA for the CDR3 is TGTGCCAGCAGTCCCCGGACAGGGGGCTGGACAAATACGCAGTATTTT.

This clonotype was found many times. This sequence joins TRBV27 and TRBJ2-1, with 13 nucleotides matching TRBD2. Looked up from germline, CDR1 is MNHEY and CDR2 is SMNVEV (reference sequence). V was pared by 6 bases and J by 5 bases, with 1 base of the junction left unmatched. The length of the CDR3 is 14 residues. The CDR3 DNA reads TGTGCCAGCAGGACTAGCGGGAGGCACAATGAGCAGTTCTTC. Protein sequence: CASRTSGRHNEQFF.

This chain joins TRBV28 and TRBJ2-3; 10 bases agree with TRBD1. Germline CDR1 is MDHEN and CDR2 is SYDVKM. V lost 8 bases to trimming and J lost 4 bases; unmatched junction nucleotides: 6. The length of the CDR3 is 14 residues. Here the CDR3 DNA reads TGTGCCAGCTGGGACAGGGGAAGGGCAGATACGCAGTATTTT. Translation gives CASWDRGRADTQYF.

This clonotype appeared a few times. This rearrangement joins TRBV5-4 to TRBJ2-7, with 10 bases fitting TRBD2. The length of the CDR3 is 16 residues. Germline V gene data show CDR1 as SGHNT and CDR2 as YYREEE (reference sequence). V lost 0 bases and J lost 3; bases outside the gene matches: 6. The CDR3 sequence is CASSLASGRYSYEQYF. CDR3 nucleotides: TGTGCCAGCAGCTTGGCTAGCGGGAGATATAGCTACGAGCAGTACTTC.

Many counts were recorded for this clonotype. The CDR3 loop reads CASSLGGFQPQHF. CDR3 DNA sequence: TGTGCCAGCAGCTTAGGTGGATTTCAGCCCCAGCATTTT. This chain connects TRBV7-8 to TRBJ1-5; D not certain. Trimming took off 1 base at V and 6 bases at J, with 7 bases between the two ends. CDR1 is SGHVS, CDR2 FQNEAQ, per germline. The CDR3 consists of 13 residues.

This clonotype showed up many times. The rearrangement uses TRBV20-1 and TRBJ2-5; 8 bases agree with TRBD2. CDR1 and CDR2 (germline): DFQATT, SNEGSKA (reference sequence). J was trimmed by 5 bases and V by 3 bases; bases with no gene match: 8. The CDR3 runs to 14 residues. The CDR3 here is CSARERERSETQYF. The CDR3 region has the DNA TGCAGTGCTAGGGAGCGGGAGAGGTCTGAGACCCAGTACTTC.

V usage is TRBV10-3 and J usage is TRBJ2-7, with a weak D call TRBD2 (6 bases). The length of the CDR3 is 12 residues. The ends were cut back, 10 bases at V and 6 bases at J, with 16 bases in the middle. CDR1 is ENHRY and CDR2 is SYGVKD in the germline V gene. The CDR3 region is CASQEGQAEQYF. The CDR3, as DNA: TGTGCCAGCCAGGAGGGGCAGGCCGAGCAGTACTTC.